The present entry profiles one TCR beta chain with its context. Its matching antigen is unknown. These data come from a study of early stage breast cancer tumors. Study in general: ER+/PR+/HER2- status applied to about 75% of the 16 invasive breast tumors. General study results and limits: Tumor and normal breast were distinguished via blood comparison in about 90% of the 16 patients.

Libraries were prepared by immunoSEQ multiplex PCR; TCRdb keeps only in-frame clonotypes and omits some of them. The sample consists of tens of thousands of clones, around 69% of them appearing once. CDR3 length equals 16 residues. Germline CDR1 and CDR2: MNHNS and SASEGT. V lost 4 bases to trimming and J lost 0 bases, with 15 bases between them. What was sequenced was blood. The sequence was collected from a person aged 45-60 years with breast cancer. This chain uses TRBV6-1 with TRBJ2-5; maybe TRBD1 (6 bases). The CDR3 is CASSALIGTYQETQYF. The CDR3 nucleotides are TGTGCCAGCAGTGCTCTTATCGGGACATACCAAGAGACCCAGTACTTC.